This T cell receptor beta chain appears in the sequencing data of a study of blood T cell repertoires in COVID-19. Authors' methods: For nucleated cells, counts were estimated from reference gene primer amplification. Assay: immunoSEQ multiplex PCR; the TCRdb copy retains only in-frame clones and omits some. The D gene and trimming were derived from the DNA, and the V and J assignments and clone size from that table. The sample comprises over 150,000 clones, 81% of which are singletons, and about 12% rests with the top ten. V dropped 4 bases and J dropped 3; count of bases not matched to a gene: 6. The V gene's germline CDR1 is MDHEN and CDR2 SYDVKM. The CDR3 sequence is 15 residues long.

Sequenced input: peripheral blood. The TCR was taken from a woman of 80 years or more with COVID-19, enrolled during active disease. The rearrangement links TRBV28 to TRBJ2-5; TRBD1 matches at 9 bases. CDR3 nucleotides: TGTGCCAGCAGTTCATGGGGACAGGGTGAAGAGACCCAGTACTTC. It specifies CASSSWGQGEETQYF. The full variable domain, with the rest looked up from reference TRBV28 and TRBJ2-5, is DVKVTQSSRYLVKRTGEKVFLECVQDMDHENMFWYRQDPGLGLRLIYFSYDVKMKEKGDIPEGYSVSREKKERFSLILESASTNQTSMYLCASSSWGQGEETQYFGPGTRLLVL.